These T cell receptor beta chains were read from a single sample in a study of breast tumors, draining lymph nodes, adjacent tissues. One entry per CDR3 protein, called by TCRdb with MiXCR from the multiplex PCR reads. The sample shows around 150,000 distinct CDR3 sequences, over 25% of them seen only once. Sequencing was performed on axillary lymph node tissue. These receptors were collected from a female donor with breast cancer. Some clones in this sample may be carry-over from other donors' samples. Each CDR3 is given without its conserved first and last residue. Fields, in order: CDR3 length, J gene, V gene, CDR3 protein.

16 | TRBJ2-2 | TRBV7-3 | ASSLGPGQGQNTGELF
14 | TRBJ2-3 | TRBV28 | ASSLLGQRVADTQY
13 | TRBJ2-5 | TRBV20-1 | SASSRADSRGTQY
13 | TRBJ2-7 | TRBV7-9 | ASSHPDRISGEQY
13 | TRBJ1-6 | TRBV5-1 | ASTVGHGGNSPLH
13 | TRBJ1-3 | TRBV10-3 | AIRVRNLHGNTIY
11 | TRBJ2-3 | TRBV3-1 | ASSRMRADTQY
11 | TRBJ1-5 | TRBV9 | ASSVGDRVAEH
15 | TRBJ2-3 | TRBV24-1 | ATSDSTGTGVYNEQY
8 | TRBJ2-1 | TRBV29-1 | SVGSNEQF
14 | TRBJ1-2 | TRBV12-3/TRBV12-4 | ASRRGQGFSDYGYT
11 | TRBJ2-7 | TRBV19 | ASRDKGSYEQY
14 | TRBJ1-4 | TRBV3-1 | ASSQETGGLNEKLF
13 | TRBJ2-1 | TRBV20-1 | SADERTGADDEQF
12 | TRBJ2-7 | TRBV11-2 | ASSLVGRSGEQY
14 | TRBJ1-6 | TRBV7-9 | ASSLLQGEYNSPLH
11 | TRBJ2-3 | TRBV9 | ASSVASLDTQY
13 | TRBJ1-2 | TRBV5-6 | ASSLINRGESGYT
12 | TRBJ1-1 | TRBV2 | APIDGRKNTEAF
13 | TRBJ1-3 | TRBV16 | ASSQNTPGGNTIY
11 | TRBJ2-7 | TRBV12-3/TRBV12-4 | ASSFSGAIEQY
12 | TRBJ2-1 | TRBV2 | ASSAGKAYNEQF
17 | TRBJ2-6 | TRBV28 | ASSLGRQGANSGANVLT
13 | TRBJ1-4 | TRBV2 | ASSIRSATNEKLF
11 | TRBJ1-5 | TRBV6-1 | ASSSLYNQPQH
14 | TRBJ2-3 | TRBV2 | AGRPGLAGGTDTQY
12 | TRBJ2-3 | TRBV5-1 | ASSSGTGTDTQY
10 | TRBJ1-4 | TRBV18 | ASSLFNEKLF
13 | TRBJ2-1 | TRBV29-1 | SVAYGGGSYNEQF
13 | TRBJ2-7 | TRBV18 | ASSLGDTISYEQY
13 | TRBJ2-5 | TRBV7-2 | ASSLVADPQETQY
10 | TRBJ1-2 | TRBV30 | AWDRGNYGYT
12 | TRBJ2-5 | TRBV24-1 | ATSDPGSEETQY
14 | TRBJ2-1 | TRBV6-1 | ASSESQSARVNEQF
13 | TRBJ2-1 | TRBV6-4 | ASSRTSGGTNEQS
11 | TRBJ1-1 | TRBV3-1 | ASSTYRNTEAF
12 | TRBJ2-2 | TRBV5-1 | ASSLEGYTGELF
12 | TRBJ2-1 | TRBV20-1 | SARGGQGSNEQF
10 | TRBJ2-1 | TRBV20-1 | SASQNPGEQF
9 | TRBJ1-4 | TRBV20-1 | SAREGQKLF
14 | TRBJ2-5 | TRBV11-1 | ASSLELGQGGETQY
10 | TRBJ2-7 | TRBV12-3/TRBV12-4 | ASSLAPYEQY
12 | TRBJ2-7 | TRBV5-1 | ASSLAQGIYEQY
15 | TRBJ1-5 | TRBV7-6 | ASSSRDRGYSNQPQH
13 | TRBJ2-5 | TRBV9 | ASSVGGLAEETPY
8 | TRBJ2-6 | TRBV7-8 | ASSLRFEA
11 | TRBJ1-2 | TRBV28 | ASRPTGAGGYT
17 | TRBJ2-7 | TRBV5-1 | ASSLGRTYRDSDFDEWY